Described below is a single TCR beta chain sequence and its context. CDR3 length: 15 amino acids. Trimming shortened V by 1 base and J by 3 bases, and 13 bases separated the two germline ends. Germline CDR1 and CDR2: LGHNA and YSLEER. The source of the sample is a study of T-cell reconstitution after alpha-beta-depleted transplantation in children. The authors prepared the TCRbeta library with unique molecular identifiers. TCRdb re-analysed the PCR reads in MiXCR, keeping a single row per CDR3 protein. Here the sample spans 350,000 to 450,000 distinct CDR3 sequences, around 21% being singletons. The sample here was PBMCs from the stem cell graft donor, taken from the stem cell graft. The receptor comes from a human donor who donated a stem cell graft to a child with acute myeloid leukemia. This chain joins TRBV4-3 and TRBJ2-7; no reliable D call. In nucleotides, the CDR3 is TGCGCCAGCAGCCAAGTTCTGTCTTCTGACTACGAGCAGTACTTC. Amino acids: CASSQVLSSDYEQYF.